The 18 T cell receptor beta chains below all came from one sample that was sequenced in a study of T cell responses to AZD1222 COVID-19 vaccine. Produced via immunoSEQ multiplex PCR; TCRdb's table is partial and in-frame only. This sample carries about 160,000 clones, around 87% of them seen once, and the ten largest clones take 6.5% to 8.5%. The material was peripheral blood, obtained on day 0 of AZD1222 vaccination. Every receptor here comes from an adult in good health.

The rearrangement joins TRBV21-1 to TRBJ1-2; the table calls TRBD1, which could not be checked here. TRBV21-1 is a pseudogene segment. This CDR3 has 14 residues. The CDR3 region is CASSKGQEAYGYTF. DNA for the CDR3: TGTGCCAGCAGCAAGGGACAGGAGGCGTATGGCTACACCTTC.

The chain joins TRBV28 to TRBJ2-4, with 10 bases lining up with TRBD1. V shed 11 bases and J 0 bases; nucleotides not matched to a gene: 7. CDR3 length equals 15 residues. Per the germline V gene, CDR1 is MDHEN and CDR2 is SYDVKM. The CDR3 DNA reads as TGTGCCGGCTCCGGGACAGGGGTAGCCAAAAACATTCAGTACTTC. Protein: CAGSGTGVAKNIQYF.

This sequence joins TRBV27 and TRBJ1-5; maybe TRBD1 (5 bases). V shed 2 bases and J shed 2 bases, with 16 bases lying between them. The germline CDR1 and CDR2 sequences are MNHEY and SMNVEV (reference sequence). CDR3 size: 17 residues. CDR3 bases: TGTGCCAGCAGTTTAAGGACGCCAGGGAGGGGCAATCAGCCCCAGCATTTT. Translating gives CASSLRTPGRGNQPQHF.

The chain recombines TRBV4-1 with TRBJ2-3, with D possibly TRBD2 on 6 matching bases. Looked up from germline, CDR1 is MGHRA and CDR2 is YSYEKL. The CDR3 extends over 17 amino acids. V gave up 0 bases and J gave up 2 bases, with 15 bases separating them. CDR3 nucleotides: TGCGCCAGCAGCCAAGAGTCCGGAGGAGGGAACACAGATACGCAGTATTTT. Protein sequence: CASSQESGGGNTDTQYF.

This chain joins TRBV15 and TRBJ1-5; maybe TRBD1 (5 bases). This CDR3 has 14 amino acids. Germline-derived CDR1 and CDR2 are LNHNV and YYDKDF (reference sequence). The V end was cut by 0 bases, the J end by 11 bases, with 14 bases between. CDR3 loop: CATSRDAGRLAQHF. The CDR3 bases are TGTGCCACCAGCAGAGATGCGGGACGGTTGGCCCAGCATTTT. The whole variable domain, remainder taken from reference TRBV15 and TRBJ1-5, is DAMVIQNPRYQVTQFGKPVTLSCSQTLNHNVMYWYQQKSSQAPKLLFHYYDKDFNNEADTPDNFQSRRPNTSFCFLDIRSPGLGDTAMYLCATSRDAGRLAQHFGDGTRLSIL.

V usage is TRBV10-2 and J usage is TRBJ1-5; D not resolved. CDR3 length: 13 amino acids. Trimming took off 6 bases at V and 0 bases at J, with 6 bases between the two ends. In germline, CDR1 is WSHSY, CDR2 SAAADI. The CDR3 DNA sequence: TGCGCCAGCAGCCCAGGTAGCAATCAGCCCCAGCATTTT. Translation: CASSPGSNQPQHF.

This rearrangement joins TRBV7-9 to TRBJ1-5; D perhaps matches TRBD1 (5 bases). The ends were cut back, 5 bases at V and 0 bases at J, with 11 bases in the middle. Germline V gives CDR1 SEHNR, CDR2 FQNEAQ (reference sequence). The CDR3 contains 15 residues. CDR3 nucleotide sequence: TGTGCCAGCAGCCGCGACAGATATAGCAATCAGCCCCAGCATTTT. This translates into CASSRDRYSNQPQHF.

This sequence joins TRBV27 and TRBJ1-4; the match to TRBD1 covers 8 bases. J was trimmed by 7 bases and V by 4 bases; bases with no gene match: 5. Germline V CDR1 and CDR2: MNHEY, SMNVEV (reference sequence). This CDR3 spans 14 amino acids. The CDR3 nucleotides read TGTGCCAGCAGTTGGGACAGGATGACTGAAAAACTGTTTTTT. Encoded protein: CASSWDRMTEKLFF.

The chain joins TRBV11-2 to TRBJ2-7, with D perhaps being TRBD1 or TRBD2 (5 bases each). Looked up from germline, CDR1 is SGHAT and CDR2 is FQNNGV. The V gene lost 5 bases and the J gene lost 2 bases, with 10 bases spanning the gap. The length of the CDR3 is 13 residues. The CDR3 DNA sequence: TGTGCCAGCAGCAGGGACGTGGCCTACGAGCAGTACTTC. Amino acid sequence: CASSRDVAYEQYF.

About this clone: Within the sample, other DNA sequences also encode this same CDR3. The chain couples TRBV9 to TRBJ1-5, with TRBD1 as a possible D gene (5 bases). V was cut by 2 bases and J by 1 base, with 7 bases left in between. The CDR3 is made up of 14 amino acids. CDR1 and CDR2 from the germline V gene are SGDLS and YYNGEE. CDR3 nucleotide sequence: TGTGCCAGCAGCGTGGGGGACAGCAATCAGCCCCAGCATTTT. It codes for CASSVGDSNQPQHF.

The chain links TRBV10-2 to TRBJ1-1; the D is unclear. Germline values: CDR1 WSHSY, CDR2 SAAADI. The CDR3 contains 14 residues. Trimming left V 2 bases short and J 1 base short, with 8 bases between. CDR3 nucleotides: TGCGCCAGCAGTGAGGGTTGGAGGAACACTGAAGCTTTCTTT. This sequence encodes CASSEGWRNTEAFF.

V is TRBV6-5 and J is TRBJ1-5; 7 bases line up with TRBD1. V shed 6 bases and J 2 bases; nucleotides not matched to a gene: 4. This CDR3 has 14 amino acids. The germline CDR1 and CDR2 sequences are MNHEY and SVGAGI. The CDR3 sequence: CASSATGGNQPQHF. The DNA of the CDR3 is TGTGCCAGCAGCGCTACAGGGGGCAATCAGCCCCAGCATTTT.

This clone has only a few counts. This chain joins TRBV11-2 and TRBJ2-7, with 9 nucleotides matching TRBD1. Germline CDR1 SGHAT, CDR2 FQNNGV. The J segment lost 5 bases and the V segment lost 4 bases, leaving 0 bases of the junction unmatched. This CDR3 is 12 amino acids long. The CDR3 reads CASSWTGDEQYF. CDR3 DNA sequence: TGTGCCAGCAGCTGGACAGGGGACGAGCAGTACTTC.

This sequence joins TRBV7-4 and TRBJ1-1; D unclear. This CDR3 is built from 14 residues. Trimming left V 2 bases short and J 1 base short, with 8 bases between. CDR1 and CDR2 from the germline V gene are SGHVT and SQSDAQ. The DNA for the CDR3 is TGTGCCAGCAGCTTAAGGCCCCCGAACACTGAAGCTTTCTTT. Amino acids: CASSLRPPNTEAFF.

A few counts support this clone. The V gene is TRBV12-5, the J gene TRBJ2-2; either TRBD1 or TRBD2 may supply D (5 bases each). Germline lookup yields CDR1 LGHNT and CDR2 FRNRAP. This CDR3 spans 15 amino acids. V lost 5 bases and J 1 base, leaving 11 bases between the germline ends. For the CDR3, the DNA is TGTGCTAGTGGTGACCGGGACGGGAACACCGGGGAGCTGTTTTTT. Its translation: CASGDRDGNTGELFF.

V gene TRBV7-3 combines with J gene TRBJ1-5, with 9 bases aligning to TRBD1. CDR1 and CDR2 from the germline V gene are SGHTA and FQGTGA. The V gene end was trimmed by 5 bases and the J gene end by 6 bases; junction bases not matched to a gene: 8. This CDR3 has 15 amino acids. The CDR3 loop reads CASSPRDRAGQPQHF. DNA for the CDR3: TGTGCCAGCAGCCCAAGGGACAGGGCTGGTCAGCCCCAGCATTTT. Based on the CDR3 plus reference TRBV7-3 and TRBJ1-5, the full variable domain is GAGVSQTPSNKVTEKGKYVELRCDPISGHTALYWYRQSLGQGPEFLIYFQGTGAADDSGLPNDRFFAVRPEGSVSTLKIQRTERGDSAVYLCASSPRDRAGQPQHFGDGTRLSIL.

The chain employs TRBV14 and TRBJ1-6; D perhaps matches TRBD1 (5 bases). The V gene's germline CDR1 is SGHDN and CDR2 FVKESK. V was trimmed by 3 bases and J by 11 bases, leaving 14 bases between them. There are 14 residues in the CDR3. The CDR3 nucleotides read TGTGCCAGCAGCCAGGCAGGGTTGAGGCCACCCCTCCACTTT. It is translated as CASSQAGLRPPLHF.

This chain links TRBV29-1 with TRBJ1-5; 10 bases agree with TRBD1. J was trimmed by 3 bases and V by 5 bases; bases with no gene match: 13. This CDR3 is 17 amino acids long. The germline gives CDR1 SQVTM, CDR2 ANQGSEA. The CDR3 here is CSVRHGTGANYNQPQHF. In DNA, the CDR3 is TGCAGCGTTCGTCACGGGACAGGGGCAAACTACAATCAGCCCCAGCATTTT.